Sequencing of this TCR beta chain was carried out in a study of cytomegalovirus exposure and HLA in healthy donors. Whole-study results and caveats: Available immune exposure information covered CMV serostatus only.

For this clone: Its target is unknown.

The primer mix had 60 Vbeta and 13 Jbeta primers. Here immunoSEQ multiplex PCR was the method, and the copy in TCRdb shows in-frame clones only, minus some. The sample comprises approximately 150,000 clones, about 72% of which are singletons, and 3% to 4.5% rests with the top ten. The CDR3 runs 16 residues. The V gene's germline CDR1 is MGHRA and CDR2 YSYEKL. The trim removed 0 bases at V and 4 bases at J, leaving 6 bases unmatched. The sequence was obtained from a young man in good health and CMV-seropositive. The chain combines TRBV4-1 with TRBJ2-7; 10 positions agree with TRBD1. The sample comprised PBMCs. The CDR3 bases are TGCGCCAGCAGCCAAGAATGGACAGGGGGTTTTTACGAGCAGTACTTC. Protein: CASSQEWTGGFYEQYF.